The clone carrying this TCR beta chain has a count of ten or more. Its specificity is not known. Clinical symptoms, serum thyroxine and TRAb, thyroid ultrasound and orbital computed tomography together formed the diagnostic basis. Trimming shortened V by 5 bases and J by 2 bases, and 6 bases separated the two germline ends. Per the germline V gene, CDR1 is SNHLY and CDR2 is FYNNEI. The CDR3 spans 12 residues. These data belong to a study of T cells in Graves' hyperthyroidism and ophthalmopathy. Notes on the study in general: Clonotypes that were expanded in thyroid above 0.001 mostly appeared in blood too. Stable hyperthyroidism and ophthalmopathy were separated using 13 V-J signatures.

Using RNA transcripts as the source, TCR beta CDR3 regions were amplified. The HTBI set primed first-round TCR CDR3 RT-PCR. TCRdb re-analysed the multiplex PCR reads in MiXCR, keeping a single row per CDR3 protein. The table records a few hundred thousand distinct CDR3 sequences, 35% to 50% of them present only once. This rearrangement joins TRBV2 to TRBJ2-5, with D unclear. The TCR comes from an adult woman with Graves' disease, either hyperthyroidism or ophthalmopathy (not recorded which). The sequenced material came from peripheral blood or thyroid tissue (not recorded which). The CDR3 DNA reads as TGTGCCAGCAGTAGAGAGCAAGAGACCCAGTACTTC. Protein product: CASSREQETQYF. The full variable domain, completed using reference TRBV2 and TRBJ2-5, is EPEVTQTPSHQVTQMGQEVILRCVPISNHLYFYWYRQILGQKVEFLVSFYNNEISEKSEIFDDQFSVERPDGSNFTLKIRSTKLEDSAMYFCASSREQETQYFGPGTRLLVL.